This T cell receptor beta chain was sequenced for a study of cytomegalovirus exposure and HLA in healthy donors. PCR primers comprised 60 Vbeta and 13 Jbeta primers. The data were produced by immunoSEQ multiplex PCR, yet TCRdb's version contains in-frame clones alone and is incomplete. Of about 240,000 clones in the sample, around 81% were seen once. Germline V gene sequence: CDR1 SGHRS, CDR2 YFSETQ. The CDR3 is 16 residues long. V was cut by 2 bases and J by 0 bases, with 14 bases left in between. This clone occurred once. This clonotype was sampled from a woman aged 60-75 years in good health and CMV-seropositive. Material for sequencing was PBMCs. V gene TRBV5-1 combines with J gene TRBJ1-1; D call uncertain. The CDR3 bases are TGCGCCAGCAGCTTTTTTTCCGCGCTCCTGAACACTGAAGCTTTCTTT. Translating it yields CASSFFSALLNTEAFF.